Listed below are T cell receptor beta chains from one sample, sequenced in a study of brain metastases from non-small cell lung cancer. Data came from immunoSEQ multiplex PCR; TCRdb stores just in-frame clones and leaves some out. The sample yields around 2,000 clones, 91% seen once. Specimen: primary lung tumor tissue. Receptors were obtained from a donor aged 40 or older with non-small cell lung cancer. Both conserved end residues are part of each CDR3. The D gene is left open where the match is weak. Where a row states a size, it is once, few, many or the class of an expanded clone; other rows omit it.

J,size,D,V,CDR3,DNA
TRBJ2-7,.,.,TRBV6-5,CASSRTVGEQYF,TGTGCCAGCAGTCGGACAGTGGGCGAGCAGTACTTC
TRBJ2-2,.,.,TRBV6-5,CASSFDTTGELFF,TGTGCCAGCAGTTTCGATACGACCGGGGAGCTGTTTTTT
TRBJ2-2,.,TRBD2,TRBV7-3,CASSLAGGVAGELFF,TGTGCCAGCAGCTTAGCGGGAGGGGTTGCCGGGGAGCTGTTTTTT
TRBJ2-7,.,.,TRBV5-1,CASSTDPSAVSYEQYF,TGCGCCAGCAGCACCGACCCATCCGCCGTCTCCTACGAGCAGTACTTC
TRBJ1-1,.,.,TRBV24-1,CATSDSLNTEAFF,TGTGCCACCAGTGATTCCTTAAACACTGAAGCTTTCTTT
TRBJ2-2,.,TRBD1,TRBV7-6,CASSRTTGGIGELFF,TGTGCCAGCAGCCGGACGACAGGGGGAATCGGGGAGCTGTTTTTT
TRBJ1-2,few,.,TRBV7-8,CASSLAEGANYGYTF,TGTGCCAGCAGCTTAGCGGAGGGAGCTAACTATGGCTACACCTTC
TRBJ2-7,.,.,TRBV6-2/TRBV6-3,CASSYLLGPYEQYF,TGTGCCAGCAGTTATCTTTTGGGGCCCTATGAGCAGTACTTC
TRBJ1-1,once,.,TRBV5-1,CASRPGEGSTEAFF,TGCGCCAGCAGACCAGGGGAGGGTTCGACTGAAGCTTTCTTT
TRBJ1-1,.,.,TRBV6-6,CASSRGQVPEAFF,TGTGCCAGCAGTAGAGGACAAGTGCCCGAAGCTTTCTTT
TRBJ1-2,.,.,TRBV5-1,CASSYDRYGYTF,TGCGCCAGCAGCTATGACCGATATGGCTACACCTTC
TRBJ2-2,.,TRBD2,TRBV6-5,CASRSKRGSTGELFF,TGTGCCAGCAGATCGAAGCGGGGAAGCACCGGGGAGCTGTTTTTT
TRBJ1-2,.,.,TRBV3-1/TRBV3-2,CASSPGQNTFGYTF,TGTGCCAGCAGCCCAGGACAGAACACTTTCGGCTACACCTTC
TRBJ2-5,.,TRBD1,TRBV9,CASSLLTGTGLGETQYF,TGTGCCAGCAGCTTATTAACCGGGACAGGGCTGGGAGAGACCCAGTACTTC
TRBJ2-3,.,.,TRBV27,CASSLRGGTDTQYF,TGTGCCAGCAGTTTACGGGGTGGCACAGATACGCAGTATTTT
TRBJ2-1,.,.,TRBV24-1,CATSDLRWGLEQFF,TGTGCCACCAGTGATTTGCGTTGGGGTTTGGAGCAGTTCTTC
TRBJ1-1,once,.,TRBV18,CASFHGGGGTEAFF,TGTGCCAGTTTCCACGGCGGGGGCGGGACTGAAGCTTTCTTT
TRBJ1-6,.,.,TRBV19,CASSLRGASPLHF,TGTGCCAGTAGTCTGAGAGGGGCTTCACCCCTCCACTTT
TRBJ1-5,.,.,TRBV4-1,CASSQESGVRQPQHF,TGCGCCAGCAGCCAAGAGAGCGGGGTGAGACAGCCCCAGCATTTT
TRBJ2-3,.,.,TRBV2,CASSELLQARTDTQYF,TGTGCCAGCAGTGAGCTACTTCAAGCTCGGACAGATACGCAGTATTTT
TRBJ2-1,.,.,TRBV10-2,CASGGRKTSSYNEQFF,TGCGCCAGCGGGGGGAGAAAAACTAGCTCCTACAATGAGCAGTTCTTC
TRBJ1-2,.,.,TRBV5-1,CASRYDTGGYTF,TGCGCCAGCAGATACGACACAGGAGGCTACACCTTC
TRBJ2-3,once,.,TRBV5-4,CASSFAEYQPSTDTQYF,TGTGCCAGCAGCTTTGCCGAGTACCAACCTAGCACAGATACGCAGTATTTT
TRBJ2-7,.,TRBD1,TRBV5-1,CASSLRQPGGYEQYF,TGCGCCAGCAGCTTAAGACAGCCAGGGGGCTACGAGCAGTACTTC
TRBJ2-7,few,.,TRBV28,CASSFRLQGGRTYEQYF,TGTGCCAGCAGCTTCCGCCTACAGGGAGGAAGGACCTACGAGCAGTACTTC
TRBJ1-5,.,.,TRBV28,CASRSGGQPQHF,TGTGCCAGCAGATCGGGGGGTCAGCCCCAGCATTTT
TRBJ2-5,.,.,TRBV5-1,CASSLVFSDKLSETQYF,TGCGCCAGCAGCTTGGTTTTTTCAGATAAGCTAAGCGAGACCCAATACTTC
TRBJ1-2,.,.,TRBV6-5,CASCETGRRGYTF,TGTGCCAGCTGCGAGACGGGGCGGCGTGGCTACACCTTC
TRBJ2-4,.,.,TRBV6-2/TRBV6-3,CASSYDPGENIQYF,TGTGCCAGCAGTTACGATCCAGGCGAAAACATTCAGTACTTC
TRBJ1-1,.,.,TRBV19,CASSIGDMNTEAFF,TGTGCCAGTAGTATAGGGGACATGAACACTGAAGCTTTCTTT